This T cell receptor beta chain was sequenced during a study of brain T cells in children with intractable seizures. Clones were sequenced by immunoSEQ multiplex PCR, and TCRdb holds only the in-frame ones, with some missing. This repertoire shows tens of thousands of clones, roughly 94% found once; its top ten account for roughly 6.7%. The CDR3 extends over 14 amino acids. CDR1 is SGHRS and CDR2 is YFSETQ in the germline V gene. The V gene lost 1 base and the J gene lost 6 bases, with 14 bases spanning the gap. The sequence derives from a boy aged 5-17 years with focal cortical dysplasia and intractable seizures. The gene calls are TRBV5-1 and TRBJ2-7, with D perhaps matching TRBD2 (5 bases). The source material was peripheral blood, sampled at surgery. Written as DNA, the CDR3 is TGCGCCAGCAGCTTGCGGGAAGGTTCTTTCGAGCAGTACTTC. Its protein product is CASSLREGSFEQYF.